This T cell receptor (beta chain) was sequenced during a study of monozygotic twins with inflammatory bowel disease. Study-wide results and limits: Any single strong signal or clonotype tied to IBD lacked support.

The CDR3 consists of 16 residues. CDR1 is SGHRS and CDR2 is YFSETQ in the germline V gene. With regard to this clonotype: Antigen unknown.

Using the 5' RACE reads, TCRdb records one entry per CDR3 protein without DNA. This sample contains fewer than 400,000 distinct CDR3 sequences. Sequenced: blood. This TCR was recovered from a human donor with ulcerative colitis or Crohn's disease, or a healthy co-twin of an affected twin (not recorded which). The chain links TRBV5-1 to TRBJ2-2; no DNA is available, so the TRBD1 call from TCRdb remains unchecked. This CDR3 reads CASSLRGQSNTGELFF.